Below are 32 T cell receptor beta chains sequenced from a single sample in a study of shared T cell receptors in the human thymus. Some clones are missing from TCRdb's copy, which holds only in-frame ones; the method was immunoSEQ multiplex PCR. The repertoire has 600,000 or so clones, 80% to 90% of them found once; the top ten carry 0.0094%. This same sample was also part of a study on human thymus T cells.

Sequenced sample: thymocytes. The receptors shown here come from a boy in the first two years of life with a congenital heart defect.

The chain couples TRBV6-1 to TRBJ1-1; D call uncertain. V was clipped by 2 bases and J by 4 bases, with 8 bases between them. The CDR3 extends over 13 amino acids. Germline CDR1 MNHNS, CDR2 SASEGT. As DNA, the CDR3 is TGTGCCAGCAGTGAATTTATGGCCACTGAAGCTTTCTTT. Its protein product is CASSEFMATEAFF.

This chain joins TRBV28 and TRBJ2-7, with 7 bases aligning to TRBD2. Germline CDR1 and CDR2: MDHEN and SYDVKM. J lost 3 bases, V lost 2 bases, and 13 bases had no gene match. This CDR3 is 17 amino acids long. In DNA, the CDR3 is TGTGCCAGCAGTTTAAAATGTTGGAGGACTAGGAACTACGAGCAGTACTTC. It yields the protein CASSLKCWRTRNYEQYF.

This CDR3 reads CASSFTAGSGNTIYF. The DNA of the CDR3 is TGTGCCAGCAGTTTTACGGCAGGCTCTGGAAACACCATATATTTT. This rearrangement joins TRBV28 to TRBJ1-3; D gene uncertain. Germline V gene sequence: CDR1 MDHEN, CDR2 SYDVKM. The CDR3 covers 15 residues. Trimming pared 3 bases from V and 0 bases from J, leaving 9 bases between. Based on the CDR3 plus reference TRBV28 and TRBJ1-3, the full variable domain is DVKVTQSSRYLVKRTGEKVFLECVQDMDHENMFWYRQDPGLGLRLIYFSYDVKMKEKGDIPEGYSVSREKKERFSLILESASTNQTSMYLCASSFTAGSGNTIYFGEGSWLTVV.

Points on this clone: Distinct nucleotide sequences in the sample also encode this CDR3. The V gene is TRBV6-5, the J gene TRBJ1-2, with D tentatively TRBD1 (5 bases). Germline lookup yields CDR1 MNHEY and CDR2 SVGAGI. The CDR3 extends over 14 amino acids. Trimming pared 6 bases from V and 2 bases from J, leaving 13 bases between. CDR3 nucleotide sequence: TGTGCCAGCAGCCGCGGGGGAGCGAACTATGGCTACACCTTC. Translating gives CASSRGGANYGYTF.

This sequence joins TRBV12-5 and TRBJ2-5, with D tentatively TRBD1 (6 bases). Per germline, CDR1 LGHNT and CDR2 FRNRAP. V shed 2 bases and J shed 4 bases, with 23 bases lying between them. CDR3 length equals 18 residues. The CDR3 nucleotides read TGTGCTAGTGGTTTGATACCCCACCCTGGGGGCGAGTCAGAGACCCAGTACTTC. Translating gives CASGLIPHPGGESETQYF.

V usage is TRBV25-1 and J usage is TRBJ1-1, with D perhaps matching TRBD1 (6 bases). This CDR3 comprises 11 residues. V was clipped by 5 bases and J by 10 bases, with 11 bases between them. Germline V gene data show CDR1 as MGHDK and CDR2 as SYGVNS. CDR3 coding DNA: TGTGCCAGCAGTATGGGAGGGGGAGCTTTCTTT. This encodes CASSMGGGAFF.

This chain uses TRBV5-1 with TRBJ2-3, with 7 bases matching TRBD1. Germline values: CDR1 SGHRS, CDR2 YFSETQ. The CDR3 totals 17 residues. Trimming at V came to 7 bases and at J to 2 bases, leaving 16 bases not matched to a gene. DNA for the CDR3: TGCGCCAGCCGCAATTTACGAGCGGACAGGTTCACAGATACGCAGTATTTT. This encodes CASRNLRADRFTDTQYF.

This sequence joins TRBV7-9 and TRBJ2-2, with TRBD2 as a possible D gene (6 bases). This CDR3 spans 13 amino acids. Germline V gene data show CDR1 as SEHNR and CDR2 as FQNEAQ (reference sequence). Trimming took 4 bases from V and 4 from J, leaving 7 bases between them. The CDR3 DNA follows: TGTGCCAGCAGCTCGACTAGCACCGGGGAGCTGTTTTTT. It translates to CASSSTSTGELFF.

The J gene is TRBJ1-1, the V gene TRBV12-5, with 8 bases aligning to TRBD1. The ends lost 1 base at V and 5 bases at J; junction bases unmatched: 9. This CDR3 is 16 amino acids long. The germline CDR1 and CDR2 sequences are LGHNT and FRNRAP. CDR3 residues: CASGLDQTGEGTEAFF. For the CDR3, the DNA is TGTGCTAGTGGTTTGGACCAGACAGGGGAAGGGACTGAAGCTTTCTTT.

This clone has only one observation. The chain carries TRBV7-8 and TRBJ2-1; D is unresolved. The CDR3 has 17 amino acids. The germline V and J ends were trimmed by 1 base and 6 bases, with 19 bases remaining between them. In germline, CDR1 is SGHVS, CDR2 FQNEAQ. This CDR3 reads CASSLGLVVPLRNEQFF. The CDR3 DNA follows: TGTGCCAGCAGCTTAGGGTTGGTAGTACCACTTCGCAATGAGCAGTTCTTC.

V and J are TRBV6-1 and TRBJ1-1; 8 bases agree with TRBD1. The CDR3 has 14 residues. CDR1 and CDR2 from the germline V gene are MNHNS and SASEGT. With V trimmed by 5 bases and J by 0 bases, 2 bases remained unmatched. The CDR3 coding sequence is TGTGCCAGCAGTTCGGGACAGGTGAACACTGAAGCTTTCTTT. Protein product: CASSSGQVNTEAFF.

The CDR3 loop is CASKKPLAGGQETQYF. CDR3 DNA: TGTGCCAGCAAAAAACCACTAGCGGGAGGGCAAGAGACCCAGTACTTC. This chain joins TRBV28 and TRBJ2-5, with 13 bases aligning to TRBD2. Germline V gene lookup returns CDR1 MDHEN and CDR2 SYDVKM. V shed 7 bases, J shed 2 bases, and the junction held 7 bases outside the gene matches. The CDR3 covers 16 residues.

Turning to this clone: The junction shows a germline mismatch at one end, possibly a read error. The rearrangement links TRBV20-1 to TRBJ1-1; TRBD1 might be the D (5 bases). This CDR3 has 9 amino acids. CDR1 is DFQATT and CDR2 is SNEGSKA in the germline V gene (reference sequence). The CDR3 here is CSADFRALF. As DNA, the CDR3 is TGCAGTGCTGACTTCAGGGCTCTCTTT.

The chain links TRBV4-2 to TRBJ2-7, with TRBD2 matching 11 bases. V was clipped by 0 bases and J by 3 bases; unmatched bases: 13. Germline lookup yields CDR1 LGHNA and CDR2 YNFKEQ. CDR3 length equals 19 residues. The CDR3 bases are TGTGCCAGCAGCCAAGATCCTGCTCGGGCTAGCGGGAGGATCTACGAGCAGTACTTC. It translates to CASSQDPARASGRIYEQYF.

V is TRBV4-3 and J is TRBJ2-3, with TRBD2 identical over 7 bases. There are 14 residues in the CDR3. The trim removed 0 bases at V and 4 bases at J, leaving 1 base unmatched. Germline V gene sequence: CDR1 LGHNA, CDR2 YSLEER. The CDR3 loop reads CASSQEGGADTQYF. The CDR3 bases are TGCGCCAGCAGCCAAGAGGGGGGGGCAGATACGCAGTATTTT.

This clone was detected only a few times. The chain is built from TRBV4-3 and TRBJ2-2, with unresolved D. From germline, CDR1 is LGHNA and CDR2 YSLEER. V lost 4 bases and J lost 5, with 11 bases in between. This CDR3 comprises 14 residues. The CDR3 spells CASSLRTRTGELFF. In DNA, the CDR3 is TGCGCCAGCAGCCTTAGAACCCGGACCGGGGAGCTGTTTTTT.

The CDR3: CASSVVAGLRETQYF. The CDR3 DNA reads TGTGCCAGCAGCGTAGTAGCGGGGTTGCGGGAGACCCAGTACTTC. V and J are TRBV9 and TRBJ2-5, with 8 nucleotides matching TRBD2. Trimming removed 0 bases from V and 5 bases from J; junction bases left unmatched: 6. Germline V CDR1 and CDR2: SGDLS, YYNGEE. The CDR3 covers 15 residues.

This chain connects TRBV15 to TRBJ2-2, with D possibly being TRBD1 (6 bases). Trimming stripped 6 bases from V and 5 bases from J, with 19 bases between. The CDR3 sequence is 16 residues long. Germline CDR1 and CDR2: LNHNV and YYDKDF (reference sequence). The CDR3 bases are TGTGCCACCAGGGTCACAGGGTACGGTAGGACCGGGGAGCTGTTTTTT. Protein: CATRVTGYGRTGELFF.

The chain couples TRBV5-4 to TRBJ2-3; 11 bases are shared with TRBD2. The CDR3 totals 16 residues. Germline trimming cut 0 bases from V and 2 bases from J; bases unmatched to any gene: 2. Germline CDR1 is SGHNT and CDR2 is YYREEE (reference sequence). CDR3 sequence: CASSLVSGGVTDTQYF. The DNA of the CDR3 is TGTGCCAGCAGCTTGGTTAGCGGGGGGGTCACAGATACGCAGTATTTT.

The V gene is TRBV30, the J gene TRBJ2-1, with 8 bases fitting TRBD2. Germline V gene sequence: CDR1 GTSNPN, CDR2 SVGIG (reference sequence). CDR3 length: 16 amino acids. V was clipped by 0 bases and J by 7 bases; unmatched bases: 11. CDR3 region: CAWSVRGAAGDNEQFF. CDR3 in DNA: TGTGCCTGGAGTGTGAGGGGCGCAGCGGGAGATAATGAGCAGTTCTTC.

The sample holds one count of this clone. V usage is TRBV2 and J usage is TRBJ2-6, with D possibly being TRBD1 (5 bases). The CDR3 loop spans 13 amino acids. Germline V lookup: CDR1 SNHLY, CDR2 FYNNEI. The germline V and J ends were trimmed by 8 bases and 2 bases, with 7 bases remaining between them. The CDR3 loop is CASAGPGANVLTF. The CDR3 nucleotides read TGTGCCAGCGCAGGGCCTGGGGCCAACGTCCTGACTTTC.

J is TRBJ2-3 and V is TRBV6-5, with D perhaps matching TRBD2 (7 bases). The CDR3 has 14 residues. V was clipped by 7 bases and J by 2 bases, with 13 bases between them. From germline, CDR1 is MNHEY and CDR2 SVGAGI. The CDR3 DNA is TGTGCCAGCATGGCGGGGGCAAACACAGATACGCAGTATTTT. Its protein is CASMAGANTDTQYF.

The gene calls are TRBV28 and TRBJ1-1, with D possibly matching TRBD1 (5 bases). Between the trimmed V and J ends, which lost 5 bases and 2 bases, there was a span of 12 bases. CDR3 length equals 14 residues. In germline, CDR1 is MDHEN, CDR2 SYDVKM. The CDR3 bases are TGTGCCAGCAGTGCCGTTCAGGGAAACACTGAAGCTTTCTTT. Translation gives CASSAVQGNTEAFF.

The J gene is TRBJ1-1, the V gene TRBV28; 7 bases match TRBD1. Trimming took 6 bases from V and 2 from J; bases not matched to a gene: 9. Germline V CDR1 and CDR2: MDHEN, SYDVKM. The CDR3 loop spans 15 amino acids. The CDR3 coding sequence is TGTGCCAGCAGACCTCGGACAGGACTCAACACTGAAGCTTTCTTT. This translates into CASRPRTGLNTEAFF. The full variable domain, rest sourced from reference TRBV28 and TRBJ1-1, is DVKVTQSSRYLVKRTGEKVFLECVQDMDHENMFWYRQDPGLGLRLIYFSYDVKMKEKGDIPEGYSVSREKKERFSLILESASTNQTSMYLCASRPRTGLNTEAFFGQGTRLTVV.

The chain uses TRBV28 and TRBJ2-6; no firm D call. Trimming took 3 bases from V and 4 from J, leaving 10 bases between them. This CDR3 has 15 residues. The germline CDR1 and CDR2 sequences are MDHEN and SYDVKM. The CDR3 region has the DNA TGTGCCAGCAGTTTTTCAGGCCCCGGGGCCAACGTCCTGACTTTC. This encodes CASSFSGPGANVLTF.

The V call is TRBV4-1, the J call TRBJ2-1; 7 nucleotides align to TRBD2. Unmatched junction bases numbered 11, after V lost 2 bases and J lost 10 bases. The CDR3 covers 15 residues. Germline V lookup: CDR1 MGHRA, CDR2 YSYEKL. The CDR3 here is CASSQPGLRGTEQFF. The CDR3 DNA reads TGCGCCAGCAGCCAACCGGGACTGCGGGGGACGGAGCAGTTCTTC.

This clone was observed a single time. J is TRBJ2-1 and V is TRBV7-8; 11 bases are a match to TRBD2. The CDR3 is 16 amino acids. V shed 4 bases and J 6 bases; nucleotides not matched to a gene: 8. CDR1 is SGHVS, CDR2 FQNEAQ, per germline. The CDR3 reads CASSSSIAGGVNEQFF. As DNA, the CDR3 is TGTGCCAGCAGCTCGTCGATAGCGGGGGGGGTCAATGAGCAGTTCTTC.

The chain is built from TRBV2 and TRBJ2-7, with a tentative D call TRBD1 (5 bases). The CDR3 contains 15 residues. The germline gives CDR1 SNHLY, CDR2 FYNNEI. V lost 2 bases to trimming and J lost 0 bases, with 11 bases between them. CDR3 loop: CASSEHPGYSYEQYF. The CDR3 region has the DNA TGTGCCAGCAGTGAACACCCAGGGTACTCCTACGAGCAGTACTTC.

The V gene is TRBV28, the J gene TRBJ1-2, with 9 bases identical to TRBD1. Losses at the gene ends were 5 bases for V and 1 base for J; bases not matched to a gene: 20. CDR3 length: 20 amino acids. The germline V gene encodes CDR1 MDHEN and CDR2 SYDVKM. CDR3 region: CASSPPKDRGDPGHNYGYTF. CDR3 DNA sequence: TGTGCCAGCAGTCCACCGAAGGACAGGGGAGATCCAGGGCATAACTATGGCTACACCTTC.

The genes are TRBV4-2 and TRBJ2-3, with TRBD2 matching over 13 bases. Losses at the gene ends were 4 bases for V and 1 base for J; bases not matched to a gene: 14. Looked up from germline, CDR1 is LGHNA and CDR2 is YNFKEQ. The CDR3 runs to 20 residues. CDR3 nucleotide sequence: TGTGCCAGCAGCCTTCCCACCGGGACTAGCGGGGTTTGGGGCACAGATACGCAGTATTTT. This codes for CASSLPTGTSGVWGTDTQYF.

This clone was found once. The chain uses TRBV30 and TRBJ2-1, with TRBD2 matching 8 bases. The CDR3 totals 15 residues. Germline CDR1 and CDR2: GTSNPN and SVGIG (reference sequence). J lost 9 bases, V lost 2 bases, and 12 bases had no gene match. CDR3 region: CAWSPNYRGRFEQFF. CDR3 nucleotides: TGTGCCTGGAGTCCTAATTATCGCGGGAGGTTTGAGCAGTTCTTC. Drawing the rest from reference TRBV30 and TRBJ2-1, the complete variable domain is SQTIHQWPATLVQPVGSPLSLECTVEGTSNPNLYWYRQAAGRGLQLLFYSVGIGQISSEVPQNLSASRPQDRQFILSSKKLLLSDSGFYLCAWSPNYRGRFEQFFGPGTRLTVL.

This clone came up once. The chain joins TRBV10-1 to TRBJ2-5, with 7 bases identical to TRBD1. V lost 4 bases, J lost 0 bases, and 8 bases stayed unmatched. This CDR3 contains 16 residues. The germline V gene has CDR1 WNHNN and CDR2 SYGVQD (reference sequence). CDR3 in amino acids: CASSARRDRDQETQYF. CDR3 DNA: TGCGCCAGCAGTGCCCGCCGAGACAGGGACCAAGAGACCCAGTACTTC.